Listed below are T cell receptor beta chains from one sample, sequenced in a study of cytomegalovirus exposure and HLA in healthy donors. Libraries were prepared by immunoSEQ multiplex PCR; TCRdb keeps only in-frame clonotypes and omits some of them. Among roughly 220,000 clones listed, almost 70% were seen once. Material: PBMCs. These receptors all come from a man aged 40-55 years in good health and CMV-seropositive. CDR3s include the opening cysteine and the closing phenylalanine or tryptophan. The order of the fields is clone size, V gene, CDR3 length, CDR3 protein. Some rows have no size entry. The others give once, few or many, or a class for an expanded clone.

.,TRBV19,14,CASSRGLSTDTQYF
.,TRBV6-1,13,CASTPNLGGEQYF
once,TRBV7-6,12,CASSPARETQYF
few,TRBV7-2,13,CASSLVESSEQYF
.,TRBV7-9,14,CSSSLAVLTGELFF
.,TRBV15,14,CATSRQGPSYEQYF
.,TRBV2,13,CASSPANTGELFF
.,TRBV7-9,14,CASSLGSVNTEAFF
.,TRBV5-1,13,CASNTGVDTEAFF
.,TRBV5-1,15,CASRVRTGGNNEAFF
few,TRBV19,14,CASKVAQGNTEAFF
.,TRBV18,13,CASSPDSGETQYF
.,TRBV7-6,14,CASSSPGQGEKLFF
.,TRBV7-8,15,CASSLWERGQETQYF
.,TRBV7-2,16,CASSFGTPEAGNTIYF
.,TRBV7-3,12,CASSSGSGEQFF
.,TRBV7-2,13,CASSTNLAGTQYF
once,TRBV6-1,14,CASSVYRENTEAFF
.,TRBV10-1,16,CASSDRLAGGTGELFF
.,TRBV6-6,13,CASSRSQVETQYF
.,TRBV6-5,13,CASQEGTKNIQYF
.,TRBV7-8,17,CASSLVRVMAAGDEQYF
.,TRBV10-3,14,CAIRRGREDTEAFF
.,TRBV27,15,CASSLRQDSNQPQHF
few,TRBV4-2,17,CASSQEGQGPHSYEQYF
.,TRBV7-2,11,CASSEIYEQYF
.,TRBV6-1,14,CASRTTPIIYEQYF
.,TRBV7-2,12,CASSAGRGEAFF
.,TRBV5-1,15,CASSRGQGVYNEQFF
.,TRBV11-3,15,CASSLGGGSSYEQYF
.,TRBV11-2,15,CASSRTGQGVYEQYF
few,TRBV2,15,CASSRLYSGANVLTF
.,TRBV19,15,CASNPTGWGTGELFF
.,TRBV2,13,CASSESGGNTIYF
.,TRBV7-6,12,CASSPFPGELFF
.,TRBV5-1,13,CASSLTGIHEQYF
.,TRBV4-1,16,CASSQARVGVNEKLFF
.,TRBV15,14,CATSPGTGIVGYTF
few,TRBV10-3,13,CAINGGQNSPLHF
.,TRBV11-1,13,CASSLGTGSLDTF
.,TRBV28,16,CASSSYTGDSISPLHF
.,TRBV11-3,13,CASSLDRESPLHF
.,TRBV6-1,14,CASKWRGGPYEQFF
.,TRBV6-1,13,CASAAGPNYGYTF
few,TRBV6-1,16,CASSEAPGGASYEQYF
.,TRBV7-9,14,CFFFKQKAAYEQYF
.,TRBV11-2,12,CASSSRSSEQYF
.,TRBV7-2,17,CASSTPRSGGASYEQYF
few,TRBV7-6,16,CASSLVGQATNTEAFF
.,TRBV6-5,15,CASRLRLGRDYGYTF